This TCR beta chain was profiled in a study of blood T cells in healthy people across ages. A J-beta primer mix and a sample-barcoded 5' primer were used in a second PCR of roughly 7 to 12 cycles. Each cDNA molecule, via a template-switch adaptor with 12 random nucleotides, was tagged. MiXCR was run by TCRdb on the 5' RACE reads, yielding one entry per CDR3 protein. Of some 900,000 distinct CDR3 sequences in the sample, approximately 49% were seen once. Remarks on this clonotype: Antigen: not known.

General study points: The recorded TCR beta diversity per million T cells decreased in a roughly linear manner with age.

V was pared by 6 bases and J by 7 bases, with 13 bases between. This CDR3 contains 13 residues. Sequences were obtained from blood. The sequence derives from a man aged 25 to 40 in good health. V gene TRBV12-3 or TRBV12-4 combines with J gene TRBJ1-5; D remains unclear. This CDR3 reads CASSPPGVQPQHF. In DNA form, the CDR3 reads TGTGCCAGCAGCCCGCCCGGGGTACAGCCCCAGCATTTT.